A selection of T cell receptor beta chains follows, all from one sample in a study of blood T cells in healthy people across ages. TCRdb itself ran the 5' RACE reads through MiXCR, one entry per CDR3 protein. The sample carries just under 900,000 distinct CDR3 sequences, about 28% recorded once. The source material was blood. Receptor source: a woman of 80 years or more in good health. Both conserved end residues are part of each CDR3. The D gene is left open where the match is weak. Not every row has a clone size; where given, it reads once, few, many or a size class.

j_call d_call clone_size v_call cdr3_nt cdr3_aa
TRBJ1-4 NA once TRBV28 TGTGCCAGCAGTTTATTGACGGAAGAAAAACTGTTTTTT CASSLLTEEKLFF
TRBJ1-2 NA NA TRBV4-3 TGCGCCAGCAGCGCCGGGGAACGGGGGTTTCCAATCTATGGCTACACCTTC CASSAGERGFPIYGYTF
TRBJ2-5 NA many TRBV6-2/TRBV6-3 TGTGCCAGCAGTTACTCGAGTTTTCAGGGAGAGACCCAGTACTTC CASSYSSFQGETQYF
TRBJ2-3 NA NA TRBV7-2 TGTGCCAGCAGCTTAGACGGGCGAGGCACAGATACGCAGTATTTT CASSLDGRGTDTQYF
TRBJ2-7 NA many TRBV15 TGTGCCACCAGCACCCTTAGGGGGGATGGTTCCTACGAGCAGTACTTC CATSTLRGDGSYEQYF
TRBJ2-1 NA NA TRBV20-1 TGCAGTGCTAAAGGCAGGGGTGTCGACAATGAGCAGTTCTTC CSAKGRGVDNEQFF
TRBJ2-6 NA NA TRBV7-9 TGTGCCAGCAGCCCTGGCAGGCGGTCTGGGGCCAACGTCCTGATTTTC CASSPGRRSGANVLIF
TRBJ2-7 TRBD1 many TRBV6-6 TGTGCCAGCAGTTACTCCGACAGGGGGCAGGGGTTTGTGTACTTC CASSYSDRGQGFVYF
TRBJ1-1 NA NA TRBV7-9 TGTGCCAGCAGCCCCCCCGTTGGGAACGCTGAAGCTTTCTTT CASSPPVGNAEAFF
TRBJ1-1 NA few TRBV11-2 TGTGCCAGCAGCTTACAGTTAGCCATTACTGAAGCTTTCTTT CASSLQLAITEAFF
TRBJ2-3 NA many TRBV6-2/TRBV6-3 TGTGCCAGCAGTTACTCCTATTCTTCAGATACGCAGTATTTT CASSYSYSSDTQYF
TRBJ1-5 TRBD1 many TRBV27 TGTGCCAGCAGTTTCAGACAGGGGATTAGCAATCAGCCCCAGCATTTT CASSFRQGISNQPQHF
TRBJ2-3 NA many TRBV6-6 TGTGCCAGCAGTTACTCGACTCGTTGGGCGTATTTT CASSYSTRWAYF